The entry that follows covers one T cell receptor (beta chain) sequence. No antigen is known for it. The data were taken from a study of T cell responses to AZD1222 COVID-19 vaccine. This CDR3 region has 16 residues. The ends lost 3 bases at V and 8 bases at J; junction bases unmatched: 11. Looked up from germline, CDR1 is KGHSH and CDR2 is LQKENI. Whole-study findings and limits: Possibly, clonal diversity was underestimated; donors were largely white British and included more females.

Assay: immunoSEQ multiplex PCR; the TCRdb copy retains only in-frame clones and omits some. The table shows about 110,000 clones, with approximately 91% occurring only once. The gene calls are TRBV18 and TRBJ2-1; the match to TRBD2 covers 9 bases. The sequence was collected from an adult in good health. The source material was peripheral blood, sampled on day 0 of MenACWY control vaccination. The CDR3 spells CASSPRPSGIGDEQFF. CDR3 nucleotides: TGTGCCAGCTCACCGAGACCTAGCGGGATAGGAGATGAGCAGTTCTTC.